Shown below are 18 T cell receptor beta chains from a single sample sequenced in a study of memory CD4+ T cells and cytomegalovirus serostatus. The protocol was immunoSEQ multiplex PCR, while the TCRdb copy is restricted to in-frame clones and leaves out a portion. Here the sample spans approximately 63,000 clones, over 60% being singletons. Single viable CD3+CD4+CD8-CD45RO+ cells were sorted as the memory CD4+ T cells. The sample taken for sequencing was memory CD4+ T cells from blood. Receptor source: an adult in good health and CMV-seronegative. Some clones in this sample may be carry-over from other donors' samples.

This chain connects TRBV15 to TRBJ2-1; 11 bases match TRBD2. The CDR3 spans 16 residues. V lost 3 bases to trimming and J lost 4 bases; unmatched junction nucleotides: 5. CDR1 LNHNV and CDR2 YYDKDF come from the germline V gene (reference sequence). CDR3 DNA sequence: TGTGCCACCAGCAGGGATTTAGCGGGGGGGTACAATGAGCAGTTCTTC. Protein product: CATSRDLAGGYNEQFF.

This clone was picked up a small number of times. The V call is TRBV9, the J call TRBJ2-1, with 11 bases that match TRBD2. Germline CDR1 reads SGDLS; CDR2 reads YYNGEE. After removal of 4 bases from V and 7 bases from J, the junction contained 7 bases not matched to a gene. This CDR3 comprises 15 residues. CDR3 DNA: TGTGCCAGCAGCCGCCATTCTAGCGGGAGGAATGAGCAGTTCTTC. Translated: CASSRHSSGRNEQFF.

Comments on this clone: Other DNA sequences in this sample translate to the same CDR3. The rearrangement uses TRBV4-3 and TRBJ1-5; D gene uncertain. This CDR3 is 13 amino acids long. V gave up 0 bases and J gave up 4 bases, with 4 bases separating them. Germline CDR1 reads LGHNA; CDR2 reads YSLEER. The CDR3 loop reads CASSQDRNQPQHF. Written as DNA, the CDR3 is TGCGCCAGCAGCCAAGATCGGAATCAGCCCCAGCATTTT.

This clone was observed a handful of times. This chain uses TRBV29-1 with TRBJ2-5; D may match TRBD1 or TRBD2 (6 bases each). The germline V and J ends were trimmed by 2 bases and 3 bases, with 16 bases remaining between them. CDR3 length: 15 residues. Germline loops: CDR1 SQVTM, CDR2 ANQGSEA. The CDR3 region is CSVERGGQLEETQYF. Written as DNA, the CDR3 is TGCAGCGTTGAAAGGGGAGGACAGTTAGAAGAGACCCAGTACTTC.

The gene calls are TRBV9 and TRBJ2-3, with 8 bases aligning to TRBD2. The germline V gene encodes CDR1 SGDLS and CDR2 YYNGEE. Losses at the gene ends were 2 bases for V and 4 bases for J; bases not matched to a gene: 9. The CDR3 is made up of 16 amino acids. DNA of the CDR3: TGTGCCAGCAGCGTCGGCAGCGGGAGTGAAGCAGATACGCAGTATTTT. Protein: CASSVGSGSEADTQYF.

This clone was seen a single time. The chain uses TRBV30 and TRBJ1-2; D gene ambiguous. V lost 3 bases, J lost 4 bases, and 12 bases lay in between. Per the germline V gene, CDR1 is GTSNPN and CDR2 is SVGIG (reference sequence). This CDR3 is 13 amino acids long. This chain's CDR3 is CAWRITGIYGYTF. In nucleotides, the CDR3 is TGTGCCTGGAGAATAACGGGGATCTATGGCTACACCTTC.

This clone was detected only a few times. In DNA form, the CDR3 reads TGTGCCAGCAGCTTGGATTTCCAAGGTCAGTTCTTC. It codes for CASSLDFQGQFF. The V and J genes are TRBV5-8 and TRBJ2-1, with D uncertain. The ends were cut back, 0 bases at V and 13 bases at J, with 11 bases in the middle. This CDR3 is 12 amino acids long. Germline-derived CDR1 and CDR2 are SGHTS and YDEGEE.

The rearrangement joins TRBV19 to TRBJ2-3; D possibly matches TRBD1 or TRBD2 (5 bases each). The CDR3 is made up of 15 amino acids. V lost 7 bases and J lost 2, with 16 bases in between. CDR1 is LNHDA and CDR2 is SQIVND in the germline V gene (reference sequence). CDR3 in DNA: TGTGCCAGTACCCGGATGGTGGGGACCACAGATACGCAGTATTTT. It specifies CASTRMVGTTDTQYF.

This chain links TRBV5-1 with TRBJ1-1, with TRBD1 identical over 8 bases. Germline CDR1 and CDR2: SGHRS and YFSETQ. The CDR3 runs to 14 residues. Germline trimming cut 6 bases from V and 6 bases from J; bases unmatched to any gene: 10. The DNA of the CDR3 is TGCGCCAGCAACTCCGGACAGGGATTCTCTGAAGCTTTCTTT. It is translated as CASNSGQGFSEAFF. The full variable domain, with the rest looked up from reference TRBV5-1 and TRBJ1-1, is KAGVTQTPRYLIKTRGQQVTLSCSPISGHRSVSWYQQTPGQGLQFLFEYFSETQRNKGNFPGRFSGRQFSNSRSEMNVSTLELGDSALYLCASNSGQGFSEAFFGQGTRLTVV.

This chain links TRBV15 with TRBJ2-1, with D possibly TRBD2 on 6 matching bases. The germline V gene has CDR1 LNHNV and CDR2 YYDKDF (reference sequence). With 8 bases removed from V and 5 bases from J, the gap between germline ends came to 16 bases. The CDR3 totals 14 residues. In DNA form, the CDR3 reads TGTGCCACCCGCCCTCGGCTAGCGCACAATGAGCAGTTCTTC. This sequence encodes CATRPRLAHNEQFF.

The rearrangement links TRBV7-2 to TRBJ1-1; no clear D gene. Trimming removed 5 bases at V and 5 bases at J, with 18 bases between. This CDR3 contains 15 residues. Germline loops: CDR1 SGHTA, CDR2 FQGNSA. The CDR3 nucleotides are TGTGCCAGCAGCCAAACTACGGGGTCAAATACTGAAGCTTTCTTT. It codes for CASSQTTGSNTEAFF.

In this sample, this clone turned up once. The rearrangement links TRBV5-1 to TRBJ1-6, with a possible D match to TRBD1 (6 bases). Trimming took 4 bases from V and 0 from J, leaving 11 bases between them. Looked up from germline, CDR1 is SGHRS and CDR2 is YFSETQ. The CDR3 is 16 residues long. CDR3 DNA: TGCGCCAGCAGCCTCACAGGGAGCTCCTATAATTCACCCCTCCACTTT. This encodes CASSLTGSSYNSPLHF.

On this clone itself: One end of the junction is discordant with germline, which a read error may explain. The J gene is TRBJ1-2, the V gene TRBV4-1, with D perhaps matching TRBD1 (6 bases). The CDR3 is 16 amino acids. Per germline, CDR1 MGHRA and CDR2 YSYEKL. CDR3 in amino acids: CASNQLYPGDYYGYTF. The CDR3 bases are TGCGCCAGCAACCAACTATATCCAGGGGACTACTATGGCTACACCTTC.

The chain uses TRBV6-5 and TRBJ1-2; D is perhaps TRBD1 (5 bases). With 7 bases removed from V and 3 bases from J, the gap between germline ends came to 12 bases. Germline values: CDR1 MNHEY, CDR2 SVGAGI. There are 13 residues in the CDR3. Here the CDR3 reads CASKFQGYYGYTF. The CDR3 region has the DNA TGTGCCAGCAAATTTCAGGGTTACTATGGCTACACCTTC.

The chain employs TRBV28 and TRBJ2-6; D uncertain. The V end lost 3 bases, the J end lost 0 bases, and 12 bases lay between the germline ends. This CDR3 spans 17 amino acids. Germline lookup yields CDR1 MDHEN and CDR2 SYDVKM. The CDR3 DNA reads TGTGCCAGCAGTTTCTGGGGTTATAGCTCTGGGGCCAACGTCCTGACTTTC. Its translation is CASSFWGYSSGANVLTF.

The gene calls are TRBV5-1 and TRBJ1-2, with unresolved D. The CDR3 runs to 14 residues. Germline loops: CDR1 SGHRS, CDR2 YFSETQ. V was shortened by 3 bases and J by 2 bases, with 11 bases between the two germline ends. In DNA, the CDR3 is TGCGCCAGCAGCTCAACGACGGGGAACTATGGCTACACCTTC. This sequence encodes CASSSTTGNYGYTF.

This chain connects TRBV19 to TRBJ2-7, with 9 positions matching TRBD2. V shed 4 bases, J shed 4 bases, and the junction held 8 bases outside the gene matches. The CDR3 spans 15 residues. CDR1 LNHDA and CDR2 SQIVND come from the germline V gene (reference sequence). This chain's CDR3 is CASSTYLAGAYEQYF. The CDR3 DNA reads TGTGCCAGTAGTACCTACTTAGCGGGGGCTTACGAGCAGTACTTC.

J is TRBJ1-6 and V is TRBV7-2, with D hard to call. Germline V gene lookup returns CDR1 SGHTA and CDR2 FQGNSA. V was cut by 3 bases and J by 9 bases, with 15 bases left in between. The CDR3 consists of 15 residues. CDR3 protein: CASSFPGGKGSPLHF. CDR3 nucleotides: TGTGCCAGCAGCTTTCCGGGAGGCAAGGGTTCACCCCTCCACTTT.